Below, 11 T cell receptor beta chains from the same sample are listed, as sequenced in a study of shared clonotypes between healthy human individuals. Using immunoSEQ multiplex PCR, the repertoire was profiled, and TCRdb retains in-frame clones only, with some absent. This table has a few million clones, over 90% appearing once. Sample: naive CD4+ T cells from PBMCs. The subset was: CD45RA+ positively selected. These TCRs come from a man aged 18 to 30 in good health. Some clones in this sample may be carry-over from other donors' samples.

The chain has TRBV6-5 and TRBJ1-5; no firm D call. Germline V gene data show CDR1 as MNHEY and CDR2 as SVGAGI. This CDR3 comprises 15 residues. Between the trimmed V and J ends, which lost 5 bases and 4 bases, there was a span of 15 bases. The CDR3 spells CASSRSGSHNQPQHF. The DNA of the CDR3 is TGTGCCAGCAGTCGTTCCGGGTCACATAATCAGCCCCAGCATTTT.

The rearrangement uses TRBV5-4 and TRBJ1-5; the D gene is possibly TRBD1 (5 bases). The CDR3 spans 12 residues. CDR1 SGHNT and CDR2 YYREEE come from the germline V gene (reference sequence). Between the trimmed V and J ends, which lost 4 bases and 6 bases, there was a span of 8 bases. The CDR3 loop reads CASSIDSQPQHF. CDR3 in DNA: TGTGCCAGCAGCATCGACAGTCAGCCCCAGCATTTT. Filled out from reference TRBV5-4 and TRBJ1-5, the complete variable domain reads ETGVTQSPTHLIKTRGQQVTLRCSSQSGHNTVSWYQQALGQGPQFIFQYYREEENGRGNFPPRFSGLQFPNYSSELNVNALELDDSALYLCASSIDSQPQHFGDGTRLSIL.

This CDR3 is CASSGRRGAFF. Here the CDR3 DNA reads TGTGCCAGCAGTGGGAGAAGGGGAGCTTTCTTT. The chain couples TRBV25-1 to TRBJ1-1, with D possibly TRBD1 on 5 matching bases. The CDR3 has 11 amino acids. Per germline, CDR1 MGHDK and CDR2 SYGVNS. V dropped 4 bases and J dropped 10 bases, with 10 bases sitting between them.

CDR3 residues: CAWSVPPGLRYGYTF. The DNA of the CDR3 is TGTGCCTGGAGTGTACCCCCCGGACTTCGCTATGGCTACACCTTC. The chain carries TRBV30 and TRBJ1-2; D gene unclear. The CDR3 spans 15 residues. Germline values: CDR1 GTSNPN, CDR2 SVGIG (reference sequence). Trimming removed 0 bases from V and 4 bases from J, with 15 bases in between.

In this sample, this clone turned up once. The chain couples TRBV27 to TRBJ2-3, with D possibly being TRBD2 (6 bases). The CDR3 runs 14 residues. Per the germline V gene, CDR1 is MNHEY and CDR2 is SMNVEV (reference sequence). V dropped 6 bases and J dropped 4 bases, with 14 bases sitting between them. The CDR3, as DNA: TGTGCCAGCAGCCCAAGGAGGGCTTCAGATACGCAGTATTTT. Its translation: CASSPRRASDTQYF.

V usage is TRBV5-1 and J usage is TRBJ2-1; unclear D gene. Germline CDR1 is SGHRS and CDR2 is YFSETQ. This CDR3 contains 18 residues. The ends were cut back, 0 bases at V and 2 bases at J, with 18 bases in the middle. CDR3 coding DNA: TGCGCCAGCAGCTTGGAATCTGGTGTCTGGCTCACCTACAATGAGCAGTTCTTC. Its protein product is CASSLESGVWLTYNEQFF.

Regarding this clone: The sample has other DNA sequences that encode this CDR3 too. This chain uses TRBV5-1 with TRBJ2-1; TRBD2 might be the D (6 bases). This CDR3 is 16 amino acids long. Trimming removed 0 bases at V and 1 base at J, with 11 bases between. CDR1 is SGHRS and CDR2 is YFSETQ in the germline V gene. CDR3 loop: CASSLAGSGSYNEQFF. The CDR3 coding sequence is TGCGCCAGCAGCTTGGCCGGGAGCGGATCCTACAATGAGCAGTTCTTC.

The V call is TRBV2, the J call TRBJ2-7, with D possibly being TRBD1 (5 bases). V lost 8 bases and J lost 3, with 11 bases in between. The CDR3 is made up of 12 amino acids. In germline, CDR1 is SNHLY, CDR2 FYNNEI. The CDR3 reads CASGQGYYEQYF. DNA of the CDR3: TGTGCCAGCGGGCAGGGCTACTACGAGCAGTACTTC. The full variable domain, completed using reference TRBV2 and TRBJ2-7, is EPEVTQTPSHQVTQMGQEVILRCVPISNHLYFYWYRQILGQKVEFLVSFYNNEISEKSEIFDDQFSVERPDGSNFTLKIRSTKLEDSAMYFCASGQGYYEQYFGPGTRLTVT.

CDR3 region: CAISESAGTWGTDTQYF. DNA for the CDR3: TGTGCCATCAGTGAGTCGGCGGGGACTTGGGGTACAGATACGCAGTATTTT. The chain employs TRBV10-3 and TRBJ2-3; possibly TRBD2 for D (6 bases). The V end was cut by 0 bases, the J end by 3 bases, with 16 bases between. The CDR3 is 17 residues long. CDR1 ENHRY and CDR2 SYGVKD come from the germline V gene.

V and J are TRBV19 and TRBJ2-1; D call uncertain. The CDR3 runs to 14 residues. Germline CDR1 LNHDA, CDR2 SQIVND (reference sequence). The ends were cut back, 3 bases at V and 4 bases at J, with 10 bases in the middle. CDR3 in amino acids: CASSIPTLYNEQFF. As DNA, the CDR3 is TGTGCCAGTAGTATCCCGACTCTTTACAATGAGCAGTTCTTC.

The chain joins TRBV12-2 to TRBJ2-7. TRBV12-2 is termed a pseudogene. The CDR3 is made up of 17 amino acids. The CDR3 is CASRVLRRGSPSYEQYF. The CDR3 region has the DNA TGTGCAAGTCGCGTCCTGAGGAGGGGGTCACCTTCCTACGAGCAGTACTTC.